This note documents a single T cell receptor (beta chain) sequence. Its matching antigen is unknown. This entry belongs to a study of shared clonotypes between healthy human individuals. Study outcomes and limitations: What limited the represented genetic and exposure-history diversity was the small number of donors. The researchers took only blood, and tissue repertoires probably look different.

Sorted-subset replicate PCR reactions contained 200 to 250 ng DNA, corresponding to some 29,000 T cell genomes. Libraries were prepared by immunoSEQ multiplex PCR; TCRdb keeps only in-frame clonotypes and omits some of them. The table has 550,000 to 800,000 clones, roughly 70% seen once; the top ten hold roughly 1.7%. Material: memory CD4+ T cells sorted from blood. Subset defined: CD45RA-negative fraction. The receptor's source is a woman aged 25 to 39 in good health.

CDR3 coding DNA: TGTGCCAGCAGCGCCGTCAGCGGGAGCTACGAGCAGTACTTC. This translates into CASSAVSGSYEQYF. V and J are TRBV5-6 and TRBJ2-7; TRBD2 matches at 8 bases. After removal of 4 bases from V and 3 bases from J, the junction contained 6 bases not matched to a gene. This CDR3 has 14 amino acids. CDR1 is SGHDT and CDR2 is YYEEEE in the germline V gene. The variable domain in full, completed from reference TRBV5-6 and TRBJ2-7, reads DAGVTQSPTHLIKTRGQQVTLRCSPKSGHDTVSWYQQALGQGPQFIFQYYEEEERQRGNFPDRFSGHQFPNYSSELNVNALLLGDSALYLCASSAVSGSYEQYFGPGTRLTVT.